These T cell receptor beta chains were read from a single sample in a study of T-cell reconstitution after alpha-beta-depleted transplantation in children. TCRdb re-derived calls from the PCR reads in MiXCR, one entry per CDR3 protein. The sample shows approximately 800,000 distinct CDR3 sequences, about 16% of them seen only once. The material was PBMCs, mostly from graft donor cells, obtained 360 days after TCRalphabeta/CD19-depleted stem cell transplant. Every receptor here comes from a male patient between 5 and 17 years old who had a stem cell transplant for acute lymphoblastic leukemia, so the T cells may come from the graft donor. Each CDR3 is given with its conserved first and last residue. A D gene is named only where the DNA matches it firmly. Rows may omit the clone size; those that give it use once, few, many or a size class.

J,size,D,V,CDR3,DNA
TRBJ2-7,few,-,TRBV4-1,CASSQDWTAYEQYF,TGCGCCAGCAGCCAAGATTGGACAGCCTACGAGCAGTACTTC
TRBJ2-2,-,TRBD1,TRBV10-2,CASSEIRGHTGELFF,TGCGCCAGCAGTGAAATTAGGGGGCACACCGGGGAGCTGTTTTTT
TRBJ1-1,-,-,TRBV18,CASSPPQGAWGNTEAFF,TGTGCCAGCTCACCACCTCAAGGGGCTTGGGGGAACACTGAAGCTTTCTTT
TRBJ1-2,-,-,TRBV2,CASSASPEGGKGYTF,TGTGCCAGCAGTGCCTCGCCGGAGGGGGGCAAAGGCTACACCTTC
TRBJ1-1,many,TRBD1,TRBV29-1,CSVDWMDRRNQIMNTEAFF,TGCAGCGTCGACTGGATGGACAGGCGGAACCAAATCATGAACACTGAAGCTTTCTTT
TRBJ2-2,few,TRBD2,TRBV29-1,CSVEGTSSSNTGELFF,TGCAGCGTTGAAGGGACTAGCTCGTCGAACACCGGGGAGCTGTTTTTT
TRBJ2-7,-,TRBD2,TRBV2,CASGASGGSYEQYF,TGTGCCAGCGGAGCTAGCGGGGGCTCCTACGAGCAGTACTTC
TRBJ2-1,-,-,TRBV5-1,CASSSPGRKSNEQFF,TGCGCCAGCAGCTCACCGGGACGTAAGTCCAATGAGCAGTTCTTC
TRBJ2-4,few,-,TRBV2,CASSARLAKNIQYF,TGTGCCAGCAGCGCGAGATTAGCCAAAAACATTCAGTACTTC
TRBJ2-7,-,TRBD2,TRBV3-1,CASSQGLAGGTSYEQYF,TGTGCCAGCAGCCAAGGACTAGCGGGAGGAACCTCCTACGAGCAGTACTTC
TRBJ2-5,-,TRBD1,TRBV11-1,CASSIPGQGVGYQETQYF,TGTGCCAGCAGCATTCCGGGACAGGGCGTTGGGTACCAAGAGACCCAGTACTTC
TRBJ2-7,-,-,TRBV29-1,CSVEPVDNDEQYF,TGCAGCGTTGAGCCGGTGGACAACGACGAGCAGTACTTC
TRBJ1-2,-,-,TRBV5-1,CASSYWTEGYYGYTF,TGCGCCAGCAGCTACTGGACAGAAGGTTACTATGGCTACACCTTC
TRBJ1-5,few,-,TRBV5-1,CASSLGEINQPQHF,TGCGCCAGCAGCTTGGGAGAGATCAATCAGCCCCAGCATTTT
TRBJ2-3,-,TRBD2,TRBV27,CASSLRPLAGGPPDTQYF,TGTGCCAGCAGTTTGAGGCCGCTAGCGGGAGGGCCTCCAGATACGCAGTATTTT
TRBJ2-4,-,-,TRBV5-6,CASSLGTGPNRAKNIQYF,TGTGCCAGCAGCTTGGGAACGGGACCCAACAGGGCCAAAAACATTCAGTACTTC
TRBJ2-2,few,-,TRBV5-1,CASSLDRETTGELFF,TGCGCCAGCAGCTTGGACAGGGAGACTACCGGGGAGCTGTTTTTT
TRBJ2-1,-,-,TRBV2,CASSPEWDNEQFF,TGTGCCAGCAGCCCCGAATGGGACAATGAGCAGTTCTTC
TRBJ2-1,-,TRBD1,TRBV18,CASSPWGQGNEQFF,TGTGCCAGCTCACCATGGGGACAGGGGAATGAGCAGTTCTTC
TRBJ1-1,many,-,TRBV18,CASSPGGNTEAFF,TGCGCCAGCAGTCCCGGGGGGAACACTGAAGCTTTCTTT
TRBJ2-2,many,-,TRBV7-9,CASSSPRPTGELFF,TGTGCCAGCAGCTCCCCACGGCCCACCGGGGAGCTGTTTTTT
TRBJ2-1,few,-,TRBV27,CASSLSRAHNEQFF,TGTGCCAGCAGTTTAAGTCGGGCCCACAATGAGCAGTTCTTC
TRBJ2-7,-,TRBD1,TRBV29-1,CSVVDGQVYEQYF,TGCAGCGTTGTGGACGGACAGGTTTACGAGCAGTACTTC
TRBJ2-1,many,TRBD2,TRBV20-1,CSARTTLAGKINEQFF,TGCAGTGCTAGAACCACCCTAGCGGGAAAAATTAATGAGCAGTTCTTC
TRBJ2-7,-,TRBD2,TRBV11-3,CASSLDPSGRIYEQYF,TGTGCCAGCAGCTTAGATCCTAGCGGGAGAATCTACGAGCAGTACTTC
TRBJ2-1,few,TRBD2,TRBV12-3/TRBV12-4,CASKKAGTSSLFF,TGTGCCAGCAAAAAGGCCGGGACTAGTTCACTGTTCTTC
TRBJ1-5,-,-,TRBV19,CASSIGRGNQPQHF,TGTGCCAGTAGTATAGGACGGGGCAATCAGCCCCAGCATTTT
TRBJ2-3,-,-,TRBV14,CASSQDGRPDTQYF,TGTGCCAGCAGCCAAGATGGCCGCCCAGACACCCAGTATTTT
TRBJ2-5,few,TRBD2,TRBV20-1,CSARDGAGGGETQYF,TGCAGTGCTAGAGACGGAGCGGGAGGAGGGGAGACCCAGTACTTC
TRBJ2-7,-,TRBD1,TRBV2,CASPSRDRGWNYEQYF,TGTGCCAGCCCATCCCGGGACAGGGGTTGGAACTACGAGCAGTACTTC
TRBJ2-5,-,TRBD1,TRBV5-1,CASSRMTGGQETQYF,TGCGCCAGCAGCCGTATGACAGGGGGCCAAGAGACCCAGTACTTC
TRBJ2-7,few,-,TRBV14,CASSQETDVGYEQYF,TGTGCCAGCAGCCAAGAGACAGACGTCGGGTACGAGCAGTACTTC
TRBJ1-5,-,-,TRBV4-1,CASSQEEGLLNQPQHF,TGCGCCAGCAGCCAAGAGGAGGGCCTTCTTAATCAGCCCCAGCATTTT
TRBJ2-1,few,TRBD1,TRBV11-3,CASSLTGTVPYNEQFF,TGTGCCAGCAGCTTAACCGGGACAGTCCCCTACAATGAGCAGTTCTTC
TRBJ2-4,few,TRBD1,TRBV28,CASSFPGQVGAKNIQYF,TGTGCCAGCAGTTTCCCCGGACAGGTTGGAGCCAAAAACATTCAGTACTTC
TRBJ2-1,many,TRBD2,TRBV25-1,CASRGTSDTPYNEQFF,TGTGCCAGCAGAGGGACTAGCGACACTCCGTACAATGAGCAGTTCTTC
TRBJ2-7,many,-,TRBV5-1,CASSLAVRDEQYF,TGCGCCAGCAGCTTGGCAGTGAGGGACGAGCAGTACTTC
TRBJ2-2,-,TRBD2,TRBV5-1,CASRRQLAGGPGPDELFF,TGCGCCAGCAGACGACAACTAGCGGGAGGGCCGGGTCCAGATGAGCTGTTTTTT
TRBJ1-1,once,-,TRBV5-1,CASSTRRNTEAFF,TGCGCCAGCAGCACCCGCAGGAACACTGAAGCTTTCTTT
TRBJ1-5,few,-,TRBV7-9,CASSSQLDRNQPQHF,TGTGCCAGCAGCTCACAGCTGGATCGCAATCAGCCCCAGCATTTT
TRBJ2-6,few,-,TRBV18,CASSPLSGHRWSSGANVLTF,TGTGCCAGCTCACCACTTTCCGGACATCGATGGAGCTCTGGGGCCAACGTCCTGACTTTC
TRBJ1-6,-,TRBD1,TRBV5-1,CASSFEGQGSSPLHF,TGCGCCAGCAGCTTCGAAGGACAGGGGTCTTCACCCCTCCACTTT
TRBJ2-1,-,TRBD1,TRBV20-1,CSARDWTGPQETQFF,TGCAGTGCTAGAGATTGGACAGGTCCACAAGAGACCCAGTTCTTC
TRBJ2-1,-,-,TRBV7-2,CASSSPMAAYNEQFF,TGTGCCAGCAGCTCACCCATGGCCGCTTACAATGAGCAGTTCTTC
TRBJ2-3,few,TRBD1,TRBV7-9,CASSFPDRAASTDTQYF,TGTGCCAGCAGCTTCCCCGACAGGGCGGCCTCCACAGATACGCAGTATTTT
TRBJ1-2,few,-,TRBV18,CASSPQGGYTF,TGTGCCAGCTCACCGCAGGGGGGCTACACCTTC
TRBJ2-7,-,-,TRBV15,CATSTGLLYEQYF,TGTGCCACCAGCACGGGACTTCTCTACGAGCAGTACTTC
TRBJ2-1,-,TRBD1,TRBV12-5,CASGTGQGSYNEQFF,TGTGCTAGTGGGACGGGACAGGGCTCCTACAATGAGCAGTTCTTC
TRBJ1-2,few,TRBD1,TRBV5-6,CASSFPATGGGYTF,TGTGCCAGCAGCTTTCCCGCGACAGGGGGCGGCTACACCTTC